The T cell receptor beta chain described here comes from a study of blood T cell repertoires in COVID-19. Study-wide context: Specimens from acute and convalescent COVID-19 originated in the United States, Italy and Spain. T cells, B-cell-depleted T cells, or PBMCs provided the cDNA or gDNA that served as material.

The protocol was immunoSEQ multiplex PCR, while the TCRdb copy is restricted to in-frame clones and leaves out a portion. The repertoire includes approximately 280,000 clones, about 85% of them detected once, and around 2.5% sits in the top ten. All recovered Cohort 3 donors got two negative PCRs, got clearance, or saw symptom resolution. The germline CDR1 and CDR2 sequences are SGHKS and YYEKEE (reference sequence). The CDR3 totals 16 residues. V gave up 6 bases and J gave up 0 bases, with 18 bases separating them. The sample comprised PBMCs or T cells enriched from blood (not recorded which). The TCR sequence derives from a woman in her fifties or sixties who had recovered from COVID-19. The chain employs TRBV5-5 and TRBJ1-2; maybe TRBD1 (5 bases). The CDR3: CASKVVPAGTNYGYTF. The CDR3 DNA reads as TGTGCCAGCAAGGTAGTACCGGCAGGGACTAACTATGGCTACACCTTC.